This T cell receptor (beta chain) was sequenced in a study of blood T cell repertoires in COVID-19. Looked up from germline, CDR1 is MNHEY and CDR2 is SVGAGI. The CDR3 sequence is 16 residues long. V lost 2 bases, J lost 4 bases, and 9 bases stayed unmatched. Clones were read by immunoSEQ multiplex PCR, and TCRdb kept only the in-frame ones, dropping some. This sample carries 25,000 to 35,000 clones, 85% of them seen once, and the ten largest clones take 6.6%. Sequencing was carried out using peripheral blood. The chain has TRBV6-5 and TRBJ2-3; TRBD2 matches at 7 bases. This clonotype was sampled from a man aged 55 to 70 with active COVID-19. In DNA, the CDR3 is TGTGCCAGCAGTTACGAAGGCGGGAGAATCTCAGATACGCAGTATTTT. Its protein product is CASSYEGGRISDTQYF.